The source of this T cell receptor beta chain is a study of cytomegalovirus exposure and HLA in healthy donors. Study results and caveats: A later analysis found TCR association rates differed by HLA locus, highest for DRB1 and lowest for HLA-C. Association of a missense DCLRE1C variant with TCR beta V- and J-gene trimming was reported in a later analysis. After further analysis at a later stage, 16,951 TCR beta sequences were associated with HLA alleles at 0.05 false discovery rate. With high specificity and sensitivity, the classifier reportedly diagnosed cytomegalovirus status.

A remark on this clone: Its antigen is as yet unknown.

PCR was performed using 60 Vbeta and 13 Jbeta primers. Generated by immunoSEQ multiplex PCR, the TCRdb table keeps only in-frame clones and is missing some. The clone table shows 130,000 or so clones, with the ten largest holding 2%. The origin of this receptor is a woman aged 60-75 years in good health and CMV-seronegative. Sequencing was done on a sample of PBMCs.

The CDR3 region has the DNA TGTGCCAGTAGTATTCGCCTCAGCGGGGTAGGGAACACTGAAGCTTTCTTT. It specifies CASSIRLSGVGNTEAFF. The V and J genes are TRBV19 and TRBJ1-1, with D uncertain. Germline V gives CDR1 LNHDA, CDR2 SQIVND (reference sequence). The CDR3 consists of 17 residues. V was shortened by 3 bases and J by 1 base, with 18 bases between the two germline ends.